This section outlines one T cell receptor beta chain sequence together with its context. What it binds is not known. The trim removed 7 bases at V and 3 bases at J, leaving 9 bases unmatched. Looked up from germline, CDR1 is SGHAT and CDR2 is FQDESV (reference sequence). This CDR3 contains 14 residues. Donors consisted of healthy bone marrow donors. This specimen belongs to a study of cytomegalovirus exposure and HLA in healthy donors. Study-level points and caveats: V- and J-gene trimming in TCR beta was tied to a missense DCLRE1C variant by an analysis performed later.

A multiplex PCR was run with 60 Vbeta primers and 13 Jbeta primers. Some clones are missing from TCRdb's copy, which holds only in-frame ones; the method was immunoSEQ multiplex PCR. The sample contains about 150,000 clones, approximately 84% of which appear only once. Sequencing was done on a sample of PBMCs. The sequence derives from a male donor in good health and CMV-seropositive. The chain employs TRBV11-1 and TRBJ2-7, with TRBD2 matching over 7 bases. The CDR3 DNA is TGTGCCAGCATCCGTGGAGCGGGGAGCTACGAGCAGTACTTC. Its protein is CASIRGAGSYEQYF.